These 2 T cell receptor beta chains were sequenced from one sample in a study of T cell clonotyping in hematopoietic cell transplantation. Documented time point: recipient sample about 28 days before transplant, after cytoreduction. Profiled with immunoSEQ multiplex PCR; TCRdb holds only in-frame clones, not every one. The sample records fewer than 50,000 clones, over 75% being singletons. The input for sequencing was peripheral blood mononuclear cells, taken before stem cell transplant. The receptors were sampled from a man between 60 and 75 years old with biphenotypic leukemia. Some clones in this sample may be carry-over from other donors' samples.

The CDR3 nucleotides are TGTGCCAGCAGCTTTCGGGGGGCGAAGTACGAGCAGTACTTC. Amino acids: CASSFRGAKYEQYF. The chain employs TRBV7-9 and TRBJ2-7, with a weak D call TRBD2 (7 bases). From germline, CDR1 is SEHNR and CDR2 FQNEAQ (reference sequence). The V and J ends lost 3 bases and 4 bases respectively, with 13 bases between them. The CDR3 is 14 amino acids.

The chain uses TRBV11-2 and TRBJ2-7; 12 nucleotides line up with TRBD1. CDR3 length: 16 amino acids. The germline V gene has CDR1 SGHAT and CDR2 FQNNGV. The V and J ends lost 5 bases and 2 bases, in that order; junction bases with no gene match: 7. CDR3 nucleotides: TGTGCCAGCAGCCCCTCCGGGACAGGGGGCCCCTACGAGCAGTACTTC. It codes for CASSPSGTGGPYEQYF.